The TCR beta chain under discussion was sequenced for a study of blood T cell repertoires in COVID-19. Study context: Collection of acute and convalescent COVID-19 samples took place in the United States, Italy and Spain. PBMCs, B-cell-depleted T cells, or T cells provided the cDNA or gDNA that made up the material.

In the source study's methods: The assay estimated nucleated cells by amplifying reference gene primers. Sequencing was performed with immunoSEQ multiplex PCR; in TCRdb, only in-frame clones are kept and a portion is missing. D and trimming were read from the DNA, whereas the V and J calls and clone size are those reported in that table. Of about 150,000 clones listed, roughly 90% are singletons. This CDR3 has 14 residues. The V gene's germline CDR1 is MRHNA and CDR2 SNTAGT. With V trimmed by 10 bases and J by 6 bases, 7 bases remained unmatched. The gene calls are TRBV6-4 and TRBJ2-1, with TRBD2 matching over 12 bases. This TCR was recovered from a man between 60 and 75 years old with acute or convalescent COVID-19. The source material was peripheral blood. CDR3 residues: CATLAGGPGNEQFF. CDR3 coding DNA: TGTGCCACCCTAGCGGGGGGGCCAGGCAATGAGCAGTTCTTC.